This TCR beta chain was observed in a study of blood T cells in healthy people across ages. In the study overall: When template switching was applied, about one barcoded beta molecule was captured per two T cells.

Sample-barcoded 5' priming and a J-beta primer mix drove a second PCR of roughly 6 to 12 cycles. Each single sample gave us at least 2.5 million CDR3-containing paired-end reads. TCRdb reprocessed the 5' RACE reads via MiXCR and lists one record per CDR3 protein. Of 500,000 to 550,000 distinct CDR3 sequences in the sample, less than 25% were seen once. In germline, CDR1 is KGHDR, CDR2 SFDVKD. J was trimmed by 5 bases and V by 10 bases; bases with no gene match: 9. The CDR3 sequence is 13 residues long. This same sample was also taken into another study, of T cells of mothers and their children. As that report states: Using the M1S primer, the second PCR added sample barcodes along with 2-4 random nucleotides. Mother-child pairs who were related displayed a slightly higher overlap than unrelated pairs, a difference that was non-significant.

The chain couples TRBV24-1 to TRBJ2-5; 7 bases are a match to TRBD2. Sequenced input: blood. This clonotype originated in a boy younger than 18 in good health. The CDR3 coding sequence is TGTGCCACTGAGGCGGGAGCGCGGGAGACCCAGTACTTC. Protein sequence: CATEAGARETQYF.